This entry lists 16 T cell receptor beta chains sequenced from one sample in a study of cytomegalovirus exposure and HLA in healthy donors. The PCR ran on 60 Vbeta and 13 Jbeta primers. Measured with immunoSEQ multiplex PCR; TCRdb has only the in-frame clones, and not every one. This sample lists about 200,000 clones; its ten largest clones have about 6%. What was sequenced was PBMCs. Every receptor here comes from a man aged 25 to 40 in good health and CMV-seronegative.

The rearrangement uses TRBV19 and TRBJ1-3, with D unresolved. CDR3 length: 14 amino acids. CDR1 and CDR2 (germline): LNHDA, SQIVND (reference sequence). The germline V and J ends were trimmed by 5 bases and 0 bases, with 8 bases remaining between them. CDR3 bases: TGTGCCAGTAGTCCAGTCACCTCTGGAAACACCATATATTTT. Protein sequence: CASSPVTSGNTIYF.

For the CDR3, the DNA is TGTGCCTGGCAAACCCCGCTACAGCTTCGGCCAGATACGCAGTATTTT. Amino acids: CAWQTPLQLRPDTQYF. This sequence joins TRBV30 and TRBJ2-3; D gene ambiguous. The CDR3 sequence is 16 residues long. V was trimmed by 5 bases and J by 4 bases, leaving 22 bases between them. The germline CDR1 and CDR2 sequences are GTSNPN and SVGIG (reference sequence).

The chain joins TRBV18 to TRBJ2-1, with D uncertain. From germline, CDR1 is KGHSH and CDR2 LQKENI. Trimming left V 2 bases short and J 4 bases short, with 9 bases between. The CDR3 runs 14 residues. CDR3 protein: CASSPETVYNEQFF. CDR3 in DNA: TGTGCCAGCTCACCAGAAACGGTGTACAATGAGCAGTTCTTC.

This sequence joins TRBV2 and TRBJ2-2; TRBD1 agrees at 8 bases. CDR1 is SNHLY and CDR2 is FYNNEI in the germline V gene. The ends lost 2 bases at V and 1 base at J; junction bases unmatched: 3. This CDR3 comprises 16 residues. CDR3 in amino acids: CASSELGTGNTGELFF. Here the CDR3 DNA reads TGTGCCAGCAGTGAACTAGGGACAGGGAACACCGGGGAGCTGTTTTTT.

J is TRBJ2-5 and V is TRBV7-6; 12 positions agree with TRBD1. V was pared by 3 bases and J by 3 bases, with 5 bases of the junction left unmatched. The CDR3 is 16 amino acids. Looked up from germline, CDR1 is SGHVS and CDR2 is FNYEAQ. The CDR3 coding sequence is TGTGCCAGCAGCTTCCGCGGGACAGGGGGCGAAGAGACCCAGTACTTC. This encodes CASSFRGTGGEETQYF. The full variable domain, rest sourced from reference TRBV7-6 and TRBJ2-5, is GAGVSQSPRYKVTKRGQDVALRCDPISGHVSLYWYRQALGQGPEFLTYFNYEAQQDKSGLPNDRFSAERPEGSISTLTIQRTEQRDSAMYRCASSFRGTGGEETQYFGPGTRLLVL.

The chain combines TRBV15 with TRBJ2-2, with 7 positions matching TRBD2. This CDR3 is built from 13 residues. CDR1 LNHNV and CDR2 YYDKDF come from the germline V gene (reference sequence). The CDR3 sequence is CASGEGGPGELFF. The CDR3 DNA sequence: TGTGCTTCGGGGGAGGGAGGCCCCGGGGAGCTGTTTTTT.

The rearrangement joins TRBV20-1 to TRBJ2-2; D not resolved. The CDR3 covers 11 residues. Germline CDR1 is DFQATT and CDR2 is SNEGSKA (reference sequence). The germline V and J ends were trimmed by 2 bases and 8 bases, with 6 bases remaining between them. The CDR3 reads CSARRTGELFF. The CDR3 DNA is TGCAGTGCTAGACGAACTGGGGAGCTGTTTTTT.

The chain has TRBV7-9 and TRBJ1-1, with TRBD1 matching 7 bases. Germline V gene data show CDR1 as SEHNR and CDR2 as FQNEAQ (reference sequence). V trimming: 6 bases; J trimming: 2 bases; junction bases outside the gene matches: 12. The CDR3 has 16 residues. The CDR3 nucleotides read TGTGCCAGCAGTTCCCGGACAGGAGGGGTAAACACTGAAGCTTTCTTT. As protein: CASSSRTGGVNTEAFF.

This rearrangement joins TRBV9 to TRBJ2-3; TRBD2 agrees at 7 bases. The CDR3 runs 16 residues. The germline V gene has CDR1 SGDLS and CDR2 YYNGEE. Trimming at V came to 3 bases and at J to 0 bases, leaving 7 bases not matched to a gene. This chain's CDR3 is CASSGGLRESTDTQYF. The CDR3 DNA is TGTGCCAGCAGCGGGGGTCTGCGGGAGAGCACAGATACGCAGTATTTT.

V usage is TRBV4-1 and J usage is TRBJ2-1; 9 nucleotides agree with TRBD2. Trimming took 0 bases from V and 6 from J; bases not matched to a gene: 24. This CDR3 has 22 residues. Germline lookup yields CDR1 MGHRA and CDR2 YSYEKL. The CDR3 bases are TGCGCCAGCAGCCAAGATTTGTTTGGGCTAGCGGGGACCTTGAAGGGAGGCAATGAGCAGTTCTTC. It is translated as CASSQDLFGLAGTLKGGNEQFF.

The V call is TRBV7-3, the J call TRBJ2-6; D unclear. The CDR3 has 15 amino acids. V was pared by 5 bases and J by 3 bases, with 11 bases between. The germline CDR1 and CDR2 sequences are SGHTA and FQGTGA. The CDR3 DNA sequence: TGTGCCAGCAGCAAGCTTAACGGTGGGGCCAACGTCCTGACTTTC. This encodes CASSKLNGGANVLTF.

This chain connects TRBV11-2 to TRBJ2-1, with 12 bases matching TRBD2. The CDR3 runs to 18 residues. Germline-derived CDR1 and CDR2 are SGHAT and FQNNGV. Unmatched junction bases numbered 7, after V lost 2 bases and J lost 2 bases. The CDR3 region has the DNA TGTGCCAGCAGCTTAAGGGCTAGCGGGAGGGTCCCCTACAATGAGCAGTTCTTC. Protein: CASSLRASGRVPYNEQFF.

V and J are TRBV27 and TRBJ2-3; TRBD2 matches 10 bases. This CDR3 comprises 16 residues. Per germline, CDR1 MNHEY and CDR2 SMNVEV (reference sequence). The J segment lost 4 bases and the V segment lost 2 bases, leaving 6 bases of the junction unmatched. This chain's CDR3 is CASSLVSGRAPDTQYF. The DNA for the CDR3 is TGTGCCAGCAGTTTAGTAAGCGGGAGGGCCCCAGATACGCAGTATTTT.

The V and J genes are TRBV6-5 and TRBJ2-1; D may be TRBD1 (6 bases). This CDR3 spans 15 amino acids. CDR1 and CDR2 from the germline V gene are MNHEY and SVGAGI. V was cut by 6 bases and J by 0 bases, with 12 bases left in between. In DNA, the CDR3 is TGTGCCAGCAGACGGACAGCCCTCTCCTACAATGAGCAGTTCTTC. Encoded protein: CASRRTALSYNEQFF.

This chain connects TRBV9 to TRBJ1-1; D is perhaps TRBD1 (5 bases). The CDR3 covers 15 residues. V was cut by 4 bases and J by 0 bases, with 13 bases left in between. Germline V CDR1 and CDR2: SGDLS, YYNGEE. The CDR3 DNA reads TGTGCCAGCAGCTCCCAGGGCGCCATGAACACTGAAGCTTTCTTT. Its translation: CASSSQGAMNTEAFF.

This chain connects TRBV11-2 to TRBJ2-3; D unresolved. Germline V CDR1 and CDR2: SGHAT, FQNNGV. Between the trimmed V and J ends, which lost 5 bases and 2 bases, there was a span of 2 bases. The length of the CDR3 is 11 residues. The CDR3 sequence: CASSHTDTQYF. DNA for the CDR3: TGTGCCAGCAGCCACACAGATACGCAGTATTTT.